This passage covers 4 T cell receptor beta chains from one sample sequenced in a study of blood T cells in healthy people across ages. Next came a second PCR, run for roughly 6 to 11 cycles, which used a sample-barcoded 5' primer along with a J-beta primer mix. TCRdb analysed the 5' RACE reads with MiXCR anew, one entry per CDR3 protein. The data show roughly 1,500,000 distinct CDR3 sequences, about 31% seen once. Material for sequencing was blood. These receptors all come from a woman aged 25 to 45 in good health.

The chain carries TRBV15 and TRBJ1-5; D is uncertain. V lost 4 bases, J lost 5 bases, and 9 bases lay in between. The CDR3 totals 13 residues. Germline CDR1 is LNHNV and CDR2 is YYDKDF (reference sequence). CDR3 nucleotides: TGTGCCACCAGCACGAGACAAGATCAGCCCCAGCATTTT. It encodes CATSTRQDQPQHF.

This clonotype was detected only once. A junction boundary mismatches the germline segment, possibly from a read error. The V call is TRBV27, the J call TRBJ2-1; TRBD2 matches 7 bases. Germline values: CDR1 MNHEY, CDR2 SMNVEV (reference sequence). The CDR3 is 14 amino acids. As DNA, the CDR3 is TGTGCCAGCAGTTTATCGGGAGGGCTAAATGACCAGTTCTTC. The encoded protein is CASSLSGGLNDQFF.

Comment on this clonotype: The missing conserved phenylalanine or tryptophan at the end of this CDR3 makes a read error likely. The chain links TRBV2 to TRBJ2-4; D might be TRBD1 (6 bases). This CDR3 spans 13 amino acids. Germline assignment: CDR1 SNHLY and CDR2 FYNNEI. The germline V and J ends were trimmed by 8 bases and 13 bases, with 21 bases remaining between them. The CDR3 is CASRPDSKGEQYC. The CDR3 DNA reads as TGTGCCAGCCGACCGGACTCAAAGGGGGAGCAGTACTGC.

This clonotype was seen repeatedly, ten times or more. This chain uses TRBV20-1 with TRBJ1-2; D remains ambiguous. CDR1 is DFQATT and CDR2 is SNEGSKA in the germline V gene (reference sequence). Between the trimmed V and J ends, which lost 0 bases and 0 bases, there was a span of 8 bases. The CDR3 length is 14 residues. The CDR3 DNA reads TGCAGTGCTAGAGATGCCAGAGCTAACTATGGCTACACCTTC. Protein product: CSARDARANYGYTF.